The T cell receptor beta chain described here comes from a study of T-cell reconstitution after alpha-beta-depleted transplantation in children (dated by TCRdb to between 2015 and 2016). General notes on the study: T-cell immune reconstitution after TCRalphabeta/CD19-depleted allogeneic hematopoietic cell transplantation in children was quantitatively tracked in the study by means of TCR repertoire profiling. Overall results and qualifications from the work: In some patients, high TCRbeta diversity at day 60 was attributed to recipient T cells and intrathymic progenitors that had survived conditioning. The apparently early alphabetaT-cell count recovery about two months after transplant was reportedly dependent on only several hundred rapidly expanded clones derived from non-depleted graft cells. Over the following months the frequencies of hyperexpanded clones went down, and after one year T-cell counts and TCRbeta diversity were mostly credited to newly produced T cells.

Per the publication, the treatment or condition label means: allogeneic hematopoietic cell transplantation with graft depleted of TCRalphabeta T cells and CD19 B cells. The transplant recipients were children given TCRalphabeta/CD19-depleted allogeneic hematopoietic cell grafts. As concerns this clonotype: Its target antigen remains unknown. No much larger clonotype is one base removed from it; base qualities were not supplied.

The library was generated by PCR. Sequencing took place on an Illumina HiSeq 2500. To normalize quantification of the TCRbeta repertoire, the TCR libraries were built with molecular barcoding that relied on unique molecular identifiers. Using fastp at Q25 and MiXCR, TCRdb reprocessed the public reads and kept productive beta chains. Identical CDR3 protein sequences are pooled into one entry, listed with their most common genes and DNA. Present in this sample are roughly 310,000 distinct CDR3 sequences, 20% to 30% of which were seen just once. The ten largest clones add up to roughly 9.8% of the sample. Reading from cysteine to phenylalanine, the CDR3 counts 13 amino acids. The entry retains the CDR3 DNA only, 39 bases that are in frame from base 1.

The chain links TRBV21-1 with TRBJ2-1; TRBD2, the table's D call, was not compared with the DNA. TRBV21-1 is recorded as a pseudogene. Source: PBMCs, mostly from graft donor cells, taken 180 days after TCRalphabeta/CD19-depleted stem cell transplant. The TCR was taken from a male patient between 5 and 17 years old who had a stem cell transplant for acute lymphoblastic leukemia, so the T cells may come from the graft donor. This receptor has the CDR3 CASRLAGKLEQFF. The DNA sequence reads TGTGCCAGCAGGCTAGCGGGAAAGCTGGAGCAGTTCTTC.